This is a list of T cell receptor beta chains from one sample in a study of tumor-infiltrating lymphocytes in primary liver carcinoma. Each CDR3 protein is one row after TCRdb ran MiXCR on the multiplex PCR reads. The data show about 64,000 distinct CDR3 sequences, about 71% seen once. Material for sequencing was liver tumor tissue from sampling region 4. These receptors were collected from a man in his forties with primary liver carcinoma and hepatitis B virus infection. Both conserved end residues are part of each CDR3. D genes are given only for firm matches. Clone size is not always given. Where it is, it says once, few, many or a class for expanded clones.

J gene: TRBJ1-1; V gene: TRBV7-9; clone size: many; D gene: TRBD1; CDR3 protein: CASSRTGGTEAFF; CDR3 DNA: TGTGCCAGCAGCCGGACAGGGGGCACTGAAGCTTTCTTT
J gene: TRBJ2-3; V gene: TRBV6-6; clone size: -; D gene: -; CDR3 protein: CVSSPVAGGVTDTQYF; CDR3 DNA: TGTGTCAGCAGTCCCGTCGCGGGTGGAGTCACAGATACACAGTATTTT
J gene: TRBJ2-7; V gene: TRBV2; clone size: -; D gene: -; CDR3 protein: CVSSENRAVPYEQYF; CDR3 DNA: TGTGTCAGCAGTGAGAATAGGGCGGTCCCCTACGAGCAGTACTTC
J gene: TRBJ1-6; V gene: TRBV28; clone size: -; D gene: -; CDR3 protein: CASSLEISSSALHF; CDR3 DNA: TGTGCCAGCAGTTTGGAGATTAGTAGTTCAGCCCTCCACTTT
J gene: TRBJ2-3; V gene: TRBV7-8; clone size: few; D gene: -; CDR3 protein: CASSLADTQYF; CDR3 DNA: TGTGCCAGCAGCTTAGCAGATACGCAGTATTTT
J gene: TRBJ1-1; V gene: TRBV12-3/TRBV12-4; clone size: many; D gene: -; CDR3 protein: CASSWGNTEAFF; CDR3 DNA: TGTGCCAGCAGTTGGGGGAACACTGAAGCTTTCTTT
J gene: TRBJ2-2; V gene: TRBV5-1; clone size: -; D gene: -; CDR3 protein: CASNLWHGDTGELFF; CDR3 DNA: TGCGCCAGCAACTTGTGGCATGGGGACACCGGGGAGCTGTTTTTT
J gene: TRBJ2-2; V gene: TRBV12-3/TRBV12-4; clone size: few; D gene: -; CDR3 protein: CASSPRLRTNTGELFF; CDR3 DNA: TGTGCCAGCAGTCCCCGGCTGCGGACGAACACCGGGGAGCTGTTTTTT
J gene: TRBJ2-1; V gene: TRBV7-8; clone size: -; D gene: -; CDR3 protein: CASSSRLSGAYSEKFF; CDR3 DNA: TGTGCCAGCAGCTCCCGGCTTAGCGGAGCGTACAGTGAGAAGTTCTTC
J gene: TRBJ2-3; V gene: TRBV7-3; clone size: -; D gene: -; CDR3 protein: CASSSGLTGTDTQYF; CDR3 DNA: TGTGCCAGCAGCTCAGGACTAACGGGCACAGATACGCAGTATTTT
J gene: TRBJ1-1; V gene: TRBV29-1; clone size: -; D gene: -; CDR3 protein: CSVEYGSLPLNSEAFF; CDR3 DNA: TGCAGCGTTGAATATGGGAGCCTACCTTTGAACAGTGAAGCTTTCTTT
J gene: TRBJ1-2; V gene: TRBV6-5; clone size: -; D gene: TRBD1; CDR3 protein: CVSGRTGIPYGYTF; CDR3 DNA: TGTGTCAGCGGACGGACAGGGATTCCCTATGGCTACACCTTC
J gene: TRBJ2-7; V gene: TRBV11-2; clone size: -; D gene: -; CDR3 protein: CVCSLTDGAYEQYF; CDR3 DNA: TGTGTCTGCAGCCTAACCGACGGAGCCTACGAGCAGTACTTC
J gene: TRBJ1-1; V gene: TRBV6-5; clone size: -; D gene: -; CDR3 protein: CASTKQVSNPEAYF; CDR3 DNA: TGTGCCAGCACCAAACAGGTTTCAAACCCTGAGGCTTACTTT
J gene: TRBJ2-3; V gene: TRBV12-3/TRBV12-4; clone size: -; D gene: -; CDR3 protein: CASNPPLAVVDTQYF; CDR3 DNA: TGTGCCAGCAATCCCCCACTAGCAGTAGTAGATACGCAGTATTTT
J gene: TRBJ1-3; V gene: TRBV4-1; clone size: few; D gene: -; CDR3 protein: CASSQDSPTHSGNTIYF; CDR3 DNA: TGCGCCAGCAGCCAAGATTCCCCTACTCACTCTGGAAACACCATATATTTT
J gene: TRBJ2-2; V gene: TRBV11-2; clone size: -; D gene: -; CDR3 protein: CASSLLGANSGELFF; CDR3 DNA: TGTGCCAGCAGCTTACTTGGAGCGAACTCTGGGGAGCTGTTCTTT
J gene: TRBJ2-5; V gene: TRBV29-1; clone size: -; D gene: -; CDR3 protein: CSGMDTGETQYF; CDR3 DNA: TGCAGCGGTATGGATACTGGGGAGACCCAGTACTTC
J gene: TRBJ2-1; V gene: TRBV11-1; clone size: -; D gene: -; CDR3 protein: CASSTGETVKSPIWNEQFF; CDR3 DNA: TGTGCCAGCAGCACTGGTGAGACTGTTAAATCTCCTATCTGGAATGAGCAGTTCTTC
J gene: TRBJ2-7; V gene: TRBV6-5; clone size: -; D gene: -; CDR3 protein: CASSYKGPASSIPCEQYF; CDR3 DNA: TGTGCCAGCAGTTACAAGGGCCCTGCCTCTTCGATACCCTGCGAGCAGTACTTC
J gene: TRBJ1-4; V gene: TRBV7-9; clone size: many; D gene: -; CDR3 protein: CASSAQAGASNEKLFF; CDR3 DNA: TGTGCCAGCAGCGCTCAGGCAGGGGCCAGTAATGAAAAACTGTTTTTT
J gene: TRBJ2-1; V gene: TRBV12-3/TRBV12-4; clone size: few; D gene: -; CDR3 protein: CASSPFPRPEQFF; CDR3 DNA: TGTGCCAGCAGTCCTTTCCCGCGCCCCGAGCAGTTCTTC
J gene: TRBJ2-5; V gene: TRBV2; clone size: many; D gene: -; CDR3 protein: CASFNPTRPTQYF; CDR3 DNA: TGTGCCAGCTTCAATCCGACCCGGCCTACCCAGTACTTC
J gene: TRBJ1-5; V gene: TRBV5-5; clone size: once; D gene: -; CDR3 protein: CASSLTGSVPQHF; CDR3 DNA: TGTGCCAGCAGCTTAACGGGGTCGGTGCCCCAGCATTTT
J gene: TRBJ2-3; V gene: TRBV6-1; clone size: many; D gene: -; CDR3 protein: CASSGKNGDTQYF; CDR3 DNA: TGTGCCAGCAGTGGGAAAAATGGGGATACGCAGTATTTT
J gene: TRBJ1-5; V gene: TRBV4-3; clone size: -; D gene: -; CDR3 protein: CAGSQDVSNQPQHF; CDR3 DNA: TGCGCCGGCAGCCAAGACGTATCCAATCAGCCCCAGCATTTC
J gene: TRBJ2-7; V gene: TRBV12-3/TRBV12-4; clone size: once; D gene: -; CDR3 protein: CASSMGIGRSYEQYF; CDR3 DNA: TGTGCCAGCAGTATGGGGATAGGTAGGTCCTACGAGCAGTACTTC
J gene: TRBJ2-7; V gene: TRBV4-1; clone size: -; D gene: -; CDR3 protein: CAISHAGITSYEQYF; CDR3 DNA: TGCGCCATCAGCCATGCCGGCATTACCTCCTACGAGCAGTACTTC
J gene: TRBJ1-1; V gene: TRBV30; clone size: -; D gene: -; CDR3 protein: CAWSVSGPRTTEAFF; CDR3 DNA: TGTGCCTGGAGTGTCTCTGGCCCACGAACAACTGAAGCTTTCTTT